The 20 T cell receptor beta chains given below trace back to one sample, sequenced in a study of blood T cell repertoires in COVID-19. The table came from immunoSEQ multiplex PCR; TCRdb's copy has only in-frame clones and leaves some out. Of roughly 100,000 clones listed, under 90% are singletons. The sample taken for sequencing was peripheral blood. These receptors came from a man older than 75 with acute or convalescent COVID-19.

The chain has TRBV7-9 and TRBJ1-2; maybe TRBD1 (6 bases). Germline values: CDR1 SEHNR, CDR2 FQNEAQ (reference sequence). This CDR3 comprises 13 residues. V lost 5 bases, J lost 8 bases, and 15 bases lay in between. DNA of the CDR3: TGTGCCAGCAGCCAAAGACAGGTTCAGGGCTACACCTTC. This codes for CASSQRQVQGYTF.

This clone was picked up one time. CDR3 amino acids: CASSPKGSGGGEQYF. The CDR3 coding sequence is TGCGCCAGCAGCCCGAAGGGATCTGGAGGAGGAGAGCAGTACTTC. The chain couples TRBV5-1 to TRBJ2-7, with TRBD2 as a possible D gene (5 bases). Germline values: CDR1 SGHRS, CDR2 YFSETQ. The length of the CDR3 is 15 residues. Trimming took off 4 bases at V and 7 bases at J, with 21 bases between the two ends.

This clone was recorded a few times. This sequence joins TRBV18 and TRBJ2-2; 11 positions agree with TRBD2. This CDR3 is 15 amino acids long. With V trimmed by 4 bases and J by 7 bases, 5 bases remained unmatched. Germline assignment: CDR1 KGHSH and CDR2 LQKENI. The CDR3, as DNA: TGTGCCAGCTCACTCGTCGGGACTAGCGGCGGGGAGCTGTTTTTT. This sequence encodes CASSLVGTSGGELFF.

This clone was seen a handful of times. The genes are TRBV18 and TRBJ1-1; 12 nucleotides match TRBD1. Losses at the gene ends were 0 bases for V and 10 bases for J; bases not matched to a gene: 9. CDR1 and CDR2 from the germline V gene are KGHSH and LQKENI. CDR3 length: 16 amino acids. The CDR3 bases are TGTGCCAGCTCACCACCGGGGACAGGGGGCCAGTATAGAGCTTTCTTT. This translates into CASSPPGTGGQYRAFF.

The V call is TRBV5-1, the J call TRBJ2-7; weak D call: TRBD1 (5 bases). There are 15 residues in the CDR3. Trimming shortened V by 3 bases and J by 0 bases, and 13 bases separated the two germline ends. Germline V CDR1 and CDR2: SGHRS, YFSETQ. The CDR3 reads CASSSLQASSYEQYF. The CDR3 nucleotides read TGCGCCAGCAGCTCCCTACAGGCTAGCTCCTACGAGCAGTACTTC.

This chain links TRBV9 with TRBJ1-6, with D possibly being TRBD1 (6 bases). V was cut by 4 bases and J by 7 bases, with 12 bases left in between. Germline CDR1 and CDR2: SGDLS and YYNGEE. CDR3 length equals 14 residues. The CDR3 DNA follows: TGTGCCAGCAGCCGGGACAACGAGAATTCACCCCTCCACTTT. Amino acids: CASSRDNENSPLHF.

J is TRBJ1-5 and V is TRBV10-3; D remains ambiguous. Germline V gene sequence: CDR1 ENHRY, CDR2 SYGVKD. The CDR3 runs to 14 residues. V was trimmed by 3 bases and J by 8 bases, leaving 14 bases between them. CDR3 protein: CAISDPGTKKPQHF. For the CDR3, the DNA is TGTGCCATCAGTGATCCGGGAACTAAGAAGCCCCAGCATTTT.

This chain joins TRBV29-1 and TRBJ1-2; D is undetermined. Per the germline V gene, CDR1 is SQVTM and CDR2 is ANQGSEA. The CDR3 is made up of 14 amino acids. The CDR3 DNA sequence: TGCGGCCTGAGGGAGAAAGGCCGTAACTATGGCTACACCTTC. Translating gives CGLREKGRNYGYTF.

The chain employs TRBV6-1 and TRBJ2-1; TRBD2 agrees at 8 bases. This CDR3 contains 15 residues. CDR1 MNHNS and CDR2 SASEGT come from the germline V gene. The V and J ends lost 6 bases and 6 bases, in that order; junction bases with no gene match: 10. The CDR3 region is CASRRSGSPSNEQFF. For the CDR3, the DNA is TGTGCCAGCAGGAGGAGCGGGAGTCCGAGCAATGAGCAGTTCTTC.

The chain uses TRBV19 and TRBJ1-1; D is unclear. With 5 bases removed from V and 4 bases from J, the gap between germline ends came to 11 bases. CDR1 is LNHDA, CDR2 SQIVND, per germline (reference sequence). CDR3 length equals 13 residues. CDR3 DNA: TGTGCCAGTAGTTTTGGACTGCCCACTGAAGCTTTCTTT. It is translated as CASSFGLPTEAFF.

The chain joins TRBV29-1 to TRBJ1-1, with D possibly matching TRBD1 (5 bases). Trimming shortened V by 5 bases and J by 1 base, and 11 bases separated the two germline ends. CDR1 and CDR2 from the germline V gene are SQVTM and ANQGSEA. This CDR3 is built from 13 residues. As DNA, the CDR3 is TGCAGCGTTCCCGGACAAGCGAACACTGAAGCTTTCTTT. This sequence encodes CSVPGQANTEAFF.

The rearrangement uses TRBV5-1 and TRBJ1-2; 8 nucleotides line up with TRBD1. The CDR3 totals 14 residues. J was trimmed by 7 bases and V by 0 bases; bases with no gene match: 5. Germline V gives CDR1 SGHRS, CDR2 YFSETQ. CDR3 amino acids: CASSLAQGATGYTF. CDR3 bases: TGCGCCAGCAGCTTGGCTCAGGGGGCGACTGGCTACACCTTC.

This clone was seen a single time. The V call is TRBV6-1, the J call TRBJ2-5; D ambiguous. V was trimmed by 2 bases and J by 1 base, leaving 8 bases between them. The CDR3 has 14 residues. Germline loops: CDR1 MNHNS, CDR2 SASEGT. Here the CDR3 reads CASSENLLQETQYF. The CDR3, as DNA: TGTGCCAGCAGTGAAAACTTGCTCCAAGAGACCCAGTACTTC.

The chain combines TRBV5-1 with TRBJ1-2, with 10 bases aligning to TRBD1. The CDR3 consists of 14 residues. CDR1 is SGHRS and CDR2 is YFSETQ in the germline V gene. The J segment lost 2 bases and the V segment lost 4 bases, leaving 2 bases of the junction unmatched. CDR3 DNA: TGCGCCAGCAGCCCGACAGGGGGCAACTATGGCTACACCTTC. This sequence encodes CASSPTGGNYGYTF.

The chain recombines TRBV6-2 or TRBV6-3 with TRBJ2-2; 7 bases fit TRBD1. CDR1 MNHEY and CDR2 SVGEGT come from the germline V gene. This CDR3 has 18 amino acids. Trimming at V came to 5 bases and at J to 4 bases, leaving 16 bases not matched to a gene. The CDR3 coding sequence is TGTGCCAGCAGTCCCACTAACAGGGGCCGCGCCGCCACCGGGGAGCTGTTTTTT. Its protein is CASSPTNRGRAATGELFF.

In this sample, this clone turned up once. The chain links TRBV10-1 to TRBJ2-3; 11 positions agree with TRBD2. Looked up from germline, CDR1 is WNHNN and CDR2 is SYGVQD (reference sequence). This CDR3 contains 16 residues. After removal of 4 bases from V and 5 bases from J, the junction contained 8 bases not matched to a gene. CDR3 DNA sequence: TGCGCCAGCAGTGTGGGGCTAGCGGGAGGTGTAGATACGCAGTATTTT. Translated, it gives CASSVGLAGGVDTQYF.

The sample holds one count of this clone. The chain couples TRBV29-1 to TRBJ2-3; TRBD1 aligns across 8 bases. CDR3 length: 12 amino acids. CDR1 is SQVTM and CDR2 is ANQGSEA in the germline V gene. With 8 bases clipped from V and 4 bases from J, the junction kept 5 bases outside the gene matches. The CDR3 is CSMDRDSDTQYF. CDR3 DNA sequence: TGCAGCATGGACAGGGACTCAGATACGCAGTATTTT.

This sequence joins TRBV9 and TRBJ1-5, with a weak D call TRBD1 (5 bases). Looked up from germline, CDR1 is SGDLS and CDR2 is YYNGEE. Trimming shortened V by 4 bases and J by 6 bases, and 14 bases separated the two germline ends. The length of the CDR3 is 14 residues. Written as DNA, the CDR3 is TGTGCCAGCAGCCCCCGTGGGGGGGGTCAGCCCCAGCATTTT. Residues: CASSPRGGGQPQHF.

V and J are TRBV11-2 and TRBJ1-1, with a weak D call TRBD1 (5 bases). V was clipped by 1 base and J by 5 bases, with 26 bases between them. The CDR3 totals 19 residues. Germline V gives CDR1 SGHAT, CDR2 FQNNGV. The CDR3 DNA follows: TGTGCCAGCAGCTTAGCCCTCGGGGGACGGGTTGGGAAAGGGACTGAAGCTTTCTTT. This translates into CASSLALGGRVGKGTEAFF.

The V gene is TRBV28, the J gene TRBJ1-1, with D perhaps matching TRBD1 (5 bases). Trimming removed 5 bases at V and 1 base at J, with 5 bases between. The V gene's germline CDR1 is MDHEN and CDR2 SYDVKM. CDR3 length: 12 residues. CDR3 bases: TGTGCCAGCAGTACAGGGAACACTGAAGCTTTCTTT. Translated, it gives CASSTGNTEAFF.